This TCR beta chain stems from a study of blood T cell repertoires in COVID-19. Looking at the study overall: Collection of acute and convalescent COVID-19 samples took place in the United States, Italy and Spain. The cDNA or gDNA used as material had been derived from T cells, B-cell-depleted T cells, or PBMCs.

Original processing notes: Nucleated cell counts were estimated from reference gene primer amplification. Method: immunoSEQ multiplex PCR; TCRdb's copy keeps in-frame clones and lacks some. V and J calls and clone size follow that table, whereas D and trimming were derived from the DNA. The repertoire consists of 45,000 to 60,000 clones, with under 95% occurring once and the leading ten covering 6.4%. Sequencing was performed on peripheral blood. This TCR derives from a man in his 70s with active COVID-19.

The CDR3 here is CASSLSPTGLISGNTIYF. As DNA, the CDR3 is TGTGCCAGCAGCTTAAGTCCGACAGGCCTTATCTCTGGAAACACCATATATTTT. V and J are TRBV11-2 and TRBJ1-3; TRBD1 is a possible D gene (6 bases). The CDR3 is 18 residues long. Germline assignment: CDR1 SGHAT and CDR2 FQNNGV. The germline V and J ends were trimmed by 2 bases and 0 bases, with 17 bases remaining between them.